This passage covers 16 T cell receptor beta chains from one sample sequenced in a study of cytomegalovirus exposure and HLA in healthy donors. 60 Vbeta and 13 Jbeta primers were used in PCR. TCRdb keeps only in-frame clones here, not all; method: immunoSEQ multiplex PCR. Here the sample spans about 150,000 clones, roughly 73% being singletons. Sequenced: PBMCs. The receptors here all came from a young man in good health and CMV-seropositive.

The V call is TRBV7-2, the J call TRBJ2-1, with D possibly TRBD2 on 5 matching bases. CDR1 and CDR2 (germline): SGHTA, FQGNSA. V was clipped by 8 bases and J by 7 bases, with 18 bases between them. There are 14 residues in the CDR3. The CDR3, as DNA: TGTGCCAGCCGTAACCAGAGGGTGGGGAATGAGCAGTTCTTC. It yields the protein CASRNQRVGNEQFF.

V gene TRBV18 combines with J gene TRBJ2-7; TRBD2 matches 7 bases. J was trimmed by 2 bases and V by 1 base; bases with no gene match: 14. The CDR3 totals 18 residues. Germline-derived CDR1 and CDR2 are KGHSH and LQKENI. The CDR3 nucleotides are TGTGCCAGCTCACCACGATACGGGGAGGGAGCGGGGACCTACGAGCAGTACTTC. Its protein is CASSPRYGEGAGTYEQYF. The entire variable domain, with the rest obtained from reference TRBV18 and TRBJ2-7, is as follows: NAGVMQNPRHLVRRRGQEARLRCSPMKGHSHVYWYRQLPEEGLKFMVYLQKENIIDESGMPKERFSAEFPKEGPSILRIQQVVRGDSAAYFCASSPRYGEGAGTYEQYFGPGTRLTVT.

The CDR3 bases are TGTGCCATCAGTGACGAGCGGGAGGGCCTAAAGCAGTACTTC. Translated: CAISDEREGLKQYF. The rearrangement uses TRBV10-3 and TRBJ2-7, with 10 bases lining up with TRBD2. This CDR3 has 14 amino acids. Germline V gives CDR1 ENHRY, CDR2 SYGVKD. Trimming removed 3 bases from V and 8 bases from J; junction bases left unmatched: 7.

This clone was counted a few times. The V and J genes are TRBV28 and TRBJ1-4, with D perhaps TRBD1 (5 bases). The V gene lost 2 bases and the J gene lost 6 bases, with 10 bases spanning the gap. The CDR3 is made up of 14 amino acids. The V gene's germline CDR1 is MDHEN and CDR2 SYDVKM. The CDR3 DNA reads TGTGCCAGCAGTTTAGGGCGGGGGGATGAAAAACTGTTTTTT. This codes for CASSLGRGDEKLFF.

This chain joins TRBV28 and TRBJ2-3, with D uncertain. With 6 bases removed from V and 2 bases from J, the gap between germline ends came to 6 bases. CDR1 and CDR2 from the germline V gene are MDHEN and SYDVKM. This CDR3 comprises 12 residues. CDR3 sequence: CASSPVTDTQYF. DNA of the CDR3: TGTGCCAGCAGCCCAGTCACAGATACGCAGTATTTT.

This chain joins TRBV28 and TRBJ2-2, with TRBD1 as a possible D gene (5 bases). With 6 bases removed from V and 6 bases from J, the gap between germline ends came to 11 bases. In germline, CDR1 is MDHEN, CDR2 SYDVKM. CDR3 length equals 13 residues. CDR3 sequence (DNA): TGTGCCAGCAGACCTCAGGGTGCCGGGGAGCTGTTTTTT. It is translated as CASRPQGAGELFF.

V and J are TRBV7-9 and TRBJ1-4; 9 bases agree with TRBD1. This CDR3 is built from 15 residues. Germline values: CDR1 SEHNR, CDR2 FQNEAQ (reference sequence). Losses at the gene ends were 4 bases for V and 9 bases for J; bases not matched to a gene: 9. CDR3 nucleotides: TGTGCCAGCAGCTCCACATACGGACAGGGGAAAAAACTGTTTTTT. Protein: CASSSTYGQGKKLFF. Together with reference TRBV7-9 and TRBJ1-4, the CDR3 gives the full variable domain: DTGVSQNPRHKITKRGQNVTFRCDPISEHNRLYWYRQTLGQGPEFLTYFQNEAQLEKSRLLSDRFSAERPKGSFSTLEIQRTEQGDSAMYLCASSSTYGQGKKLFFGSGTQLSVL.

The chain has TRBV27 and TRBJ1-3, with D uncertain. The germline V and J ends were trimmed by 7 bases and 0 bases, with 7 bases remaining between them. In germline, CDR1 is MNHEY, CDR2 SMNVEV (reference sequence). This CDR3 spans 13 amino acids. As DNA, the CDR3 is TGTGCCAGCAAACAGAACTCTGGAAACACCATATATTTT. This encodes CASKQNSGNTIYF.

V usage is TRBV7-6 and J usage is TRBJ2-3, with 7 nucleotides matching TRBD2. This CDR3 contains 18 residues. The J segment lost 0 bases and the V segment lost 5 bases, leaving 14 bases of the junction unmatched. Germline CDR1 and CDR2: SGHVS and FNYEAQ. CDR3 nucleotide sequence: TGTGCCAGCAGCCAGAAGAGGGGCGGGAGACGAAGCACAGATACGCAGTATTTT. It yields the protein CASSQKRGGRRSTDTQYF. Filled out from reference TRBV7-6 and TRBJ2-3, the complete variable domain reads GAGVSQSPRYKVTKRGQDVALRCDPISGHVSLYWYRQALGQGPEFLTYFNYEAQQDKSGLPNDRFSAERPEGSISTLTIQRTEQRDSAMYRCASSQKRGGRRSTDTQYFGPGTRLTVL.

V gene TRBV13 combines with J gene TRBJ2-7; the match to TRBD1 covers 10 bases. The CDR3 runs 17 residues. V shed 2 bases, J shed 5 bases, and the junction held 12 bases outside the gene matches. Germline V lookup: CDR1 PRHDT, CDR2 FYEKMQ (reference sequence). CDR3 sequence (DNA): TGTGCCAGCAGCTTATTCATCGGGGGACAGGGGACCCACGAGCAGTACTTC. Translation gives CASSLFIGGQGTHEQYF.

This clone was observed once. This rearrangement joins TRBV7-2 to TRBJ2-1; D is uncertain. Per the germline V gene, CDR1 is SGHTA and CDR2 is FQGNSA. This CDR3 is 12 amino acids long. The germline V and J ends were trimmed by 4 bases and 4 bases, with 5 bases remaining between them. The CDR3 is CASSSNYNEQFF. CDR3 bases: TGTGCCAGCAGCTCTAATTACAATGAGCAGTTCTTC.

The chain uses TRBV25-1 and TRBJ1-3; tentatively, D is TRBD1 (6 bases). Germline lookup yields CDR1 MGHDK and CDR2 SYGVNS. V lost 1 base, J lost 4 bases, and 11 bases lay in between. CDR3 length equals 15 residues. This chain's CDR3 is CASSEFGGTGNTIYF. In nucleotides, the CDR3 is TGTGCCAGCAGTGAATTTGGGGGCACCGGAAACACCATATATTTT.

Here the CDR3 reads CASSLEHTGYTDTQYF. Written as DNA, the CDR3 is TGCGCCAGCAGCTTGGAGCATACCGGGTACACAGATACGCAGTATTTT. This chain connects TRBV5-1 to TRBJ2-3; D remains unclear. V was pared by 0 bases and J by 2 bases, with 13 bases between. The CDR3 has 16 amino acids. Germline values: CDR1 SGHRS, CDR2 YFSETQ. Full variable domain (rest looked up from reference TRBV5-1 and TRBJ2-3): KAGVTQTPRYLIKTRGQQVTLSCSPISGHRSVSWYQQTPGQGLQFLFEYFSETQRNKGNFPGRFSGRQFSNSRSEMNVSTLELGDSALYLCASSLEHTGYTDTQYFGPGTRLTVL.

V usage is TRBV7-3 and J usage is TRBJ2-7, with 7 bases identical to TRBD1. With 2 bases clipped from V and 2 bases from J, the junction kept 3 bases outside the gene matches. Per the germline V gene, CDR1 is SGHTA and CDR2 is FQGTGA. This CDR3 region has 14 residues. The CDR3 protein is CASSLWQGAYEQYF. The CDR3 coding sequence is TGTGCCAGCAGCTTATGGCAGGGGGCCTACGAGCAGTACTTC.

The rearrangement links TRBV5-1 to TRBJ2-6; 9 bases are shared with TRBD2. The length of the CDR3 is 20 residues. The V gene's germline CDR1 is SGHRS and CDR2 YFSETQ. V dropped 2 bases and J dropped 0; count of bases not matched to a gene: 12. The CDR3, as DNA: TGCGCCAGCAGCTTCCTTGGGGGTAGCGGGAGCCACTCTGGGGCCAACGTCCTGACTTTC. It specifies CASSFLGGSGSHSGANVLTF.

V and J are TRBV4-1 and TRBJ2-3, with D perhaps matching TRBD2 (6 bases). The germline V and J ends were trimmed by 0 bases and 2 bases, with 12 bases remaining between them. Germline V gene sequence: CDR1 MGHRA, CDR2 YSYEKL. This CDR3 spans 16 amino acids. DNA for the CDR3: TGCGCCAGCAGCCAAGATCGGCCGGGGGTCACAGATACGCAGTATTTT. Its protein is CASSQDRPGVTDTQYF.